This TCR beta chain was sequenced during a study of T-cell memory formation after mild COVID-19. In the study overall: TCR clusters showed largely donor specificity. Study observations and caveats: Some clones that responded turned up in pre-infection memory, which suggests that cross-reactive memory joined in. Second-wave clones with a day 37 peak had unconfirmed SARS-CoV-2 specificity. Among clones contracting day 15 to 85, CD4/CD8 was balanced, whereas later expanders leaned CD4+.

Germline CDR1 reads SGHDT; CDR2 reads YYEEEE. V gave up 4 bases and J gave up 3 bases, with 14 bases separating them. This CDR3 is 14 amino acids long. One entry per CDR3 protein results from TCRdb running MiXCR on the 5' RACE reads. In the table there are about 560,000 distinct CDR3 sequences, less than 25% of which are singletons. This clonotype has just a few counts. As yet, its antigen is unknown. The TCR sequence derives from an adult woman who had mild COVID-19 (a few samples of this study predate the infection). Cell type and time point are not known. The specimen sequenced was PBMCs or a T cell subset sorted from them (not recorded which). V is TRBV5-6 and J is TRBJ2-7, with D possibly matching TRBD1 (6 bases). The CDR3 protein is CASSIGQSVYEQYF. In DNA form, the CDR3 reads TGTGCCAGCAGCATAGGACAGTCGGTCTACGAGCAGTACTTC.